This T cell receptor (beta chain) is from a study of blood T cell repertoires in COVID-19. Germline-derived CDR1 and CDR2 are KGHDR and SFDVKD. The CDR3 has 16 residues. The V and J ends lost 5 bases and 2 bases respectively, with 17 bases between them. Enrollees, 18 to 89 years old, lived in about two dozen US areas. Clones were sequenced by immunoSEQ multiplex PCR, and TCRdb holds only the in-frame ones, with some missing. The table shows about 330,000 clones, with over 80% occurring only once. This rearrangement joins TRBV24-1 to TRBJ2-5; D gene unclear. The sequence derives from a man younger than 40 who had recovered from COVID-19. Specimen: PBMCs or T cells enriched from blood (not recorded which). The CDR3 here is CATSGPGSRGQETQYF. DNA of the CDR3: TGTGCCACCAGTGGGCCAGGCTCCCGTGGGCAAGAGACCCAGTACTTC.